A single sample is the source of the 29 T cell receptor beta chains below, sequenced in a study of siplizumab effects on memory and regulatory T cells. Here immunoSEQ multiplex PCR was the method, and the copy in TCRdb shows in-frame clones only, minus some. This table has about 120,000 clones, about 94% appearing once. The material sequenced was non-Treg CD4+ T cells sorted from blood. Receptors originate from a human donor in good health.

The J gene is TRBJ1-5, the V gene TRBV6-6, with D perhaps TRBD1 (5 bases). In germline, CDR1 is MNHNY, CDR2 SVGAGI (reference sequence). This CDR3 is built from 15 residues. Trimming stripped 7 bases from V and 2 bases from J, with 15 bases between. DNA for the CDR3: TGTGCCAGCACCCTGGGAGGGGTCGGCAATCAGCCCCAGCATTTT. This translates into CASTLGGVGNQPQHF.

This clone was seen just once. The chain couples TRBV5-1 to TRBJ1-2; the D is unclear. CDR3 length: 13 amino acids. Trimming left V 2 bases short and J 2 bases short, with 7 bases between. Germline V gene data show CDR1 as SGHRS and CDR2 as YFSETQ. The CDR3 is CASSLDKNYGYTF. In nucleotides, the CDR3 is TGCGCCAGCAGCTTAGACAAGAACTATGGCTACACCTTC.

This sequence joins TRBV18 and TRBJ2-2, with D hard to call. The CDR3 consists of 15 residues. Germline loops: CDR1 KGHSH, CDR2 LQKENI. Trimming pared 6 bases from V and 1 base from J, leaving 12 bases between. The CDR3 is CASSISLGNTGELFF. CDR3 nucleotides: TGTGCCAGCTCCATTTCCCTTGGGAACACCGGGGAGCTGTTTTTT.

The chain uses TRBV9 and TRBJ1-2, with D possibly being TRBD1 (5 bases). With 2 bases removed from V and 4 bases from J, the gap between germline ends came to 9 bases. The V gene's germline CDR1 is SGDLS and CDR2 YYNGEE. The CDR3 is 13 residues long. The CDR3 DNA sequence: TGTGCCAGCAGCGTCGACAGCTTCTATGGCTACACCTTC. It encodes CASSVDSFYGYTF. The full variable domain, completed using reference TRBV9 and TRBJ1-2, is DSGVTQTPKHLITATGQRVTLRCSPRSGDLSVYWYQQSLDQGLQFLIQYYNGEERAKGNILERFSAQQFPDLHSELNLSSLELGDSALYFCASSVDSFYGYTFGSGTRLTVV.

The CDR3 sequence: CASSLARTGNEQFF. The CDR3, as DNA: TGTGCCAGCAGCTTAGCGCGGACGGGCAATGAGCAGTTCTTC. The rearrangement joins TRBV7-2 to TRBJ2-1; D not resolved. Germline assignment: CDR1 SGHTA and CDR2 FQGNSA. The CDR3 length is 14 residues. With 0 bases removed from V and 6 bases from J, the gap between germline ends came to 9 bases.

The V call is TRBV10-3, the J call TRBJ2-1; tentative D call: TRBD2 (6 bases). The CDR3 length is 13 residues. CDR1 and CDR2 (germline): ENHRY, SYGVKD. Trimming stripped 8 bases from V and 6 bases from J, with 14 bases between. The CDR3 DNA follows: TGTGCCATCTGGGGGGTTGGGTTCAATGAGCAGTTCTTC. It encodes CAIWGVGFNEQFF.

The J gene is TRBJ1-5, the V gene TRBV19, with TRBD1 matching over 10 bases. The V segment lost 8 bases and the J segment 7 bases; nucleotides outside the gene matches: 8. CDR3 length: 14 residues. Germline CDR1 reads LNHDA; CDR2 reads SQIVND (reference sequence). The CDR3 spells CASADRGRWQPQHF. Written as DNA, the CDR3 is TGTGCCAGTGCCGACAGGGGGCGGTGGCAGCCCCAGCATTTT.

As DNA, the CDR3 is TGTGCCAGCAGCTTAAGGACAGGGCTAGGGGCTAATATCCCAGATACGCAGTATTTT. Its translation is CASSLRTGLGANIPDTQYF. The chain couples TRBV7-9 to TRBJ2-3, with 8 positions matching TRBD1. From germline, CDR1 is SEHNR and CDR2 FQNEAQ (reference sequence). Trimming removed 2 bases from V and 4 bases from J; junction bases left unmatched: 17. This CDR3 comprises 19 residues.

A remark on this clone: This sample includes further DNA sequences coding for the same CDR3. CDR3 region: CASSLDLAGAYEQYF. CDR3 sequence (DNA): TGCGCCAGCAGCTTGGACCTAGCGGGGGCCTACGAGCAGTACTTC. The genes are TRBV5-1 and TRBJ2-7, with TRBD2 matching 10 bases. The J segment lost 2 bases and the V segment lost 0 bases, leaving 2 bases of the junction unmatched. The CDR3 totals 15 residues. Germline values: CDR1 SGHRS, CDR2 YFSETQ.

The J gene is TRBJ1-1, the V gene TRBV5-1, with D perhaps TRBD1 (5 bases). The CDR3 runs 15 residues. The germline V gene encodes CDR1 SGHRS and CDR2 YFSETQ. Trimming removed 0 bases at V and 3 bases at J, with 12 bases between. The DNA of the CDR3 is TGCGCCAGCAGCTTGGTTCCAGGGAGGGACACTGAAGCTTTCTTT. Encoded protein: CASSLVPGRDTEAFF.

Only a few counts were recorded for this clone. This chain uses TRBV11-2 with TRBJ1-2; no definite D call. The CDR3 is made up of 14 amino acids. Germline lookup yields CDR1 SGHAT and CDR2 FQNNGV. V shed 1 base and J shed 1 base, with 7 bases lying between them. The CDR3 sequence is CASSLVGFNYGYTF. The CDR3 DNA follows: TGTGCCAGCAGCTTAGTCGGGTTTAACTATGGCTACACCTTC.

This chain joins TRBV18 and TRBJ1-1; D remains ambiguous. Germline loops: CDR1 KGHSH, CDR2 LQKENI. CDR3 length: 13 amino acids. The germline V and J ends were trimmed by 3 bases and 5 bases, with 10 bases remaining between them. CDR3 DNA: TGTGCCAGCTCACCCTACTTAGGAACTGAAGCTTTCTTT. Translation: CASSPYLGTEAFF. Full variable domain (outside the CDR3, taken from reference TRBV18 and TRBJ1-1): NAGVMQNPRHLVRRRGQEARLRCSPMKGHSHVYWYRQLPEEGLKFMVYLQKENIIDESGMPKERFSAEFPKEGPSILRIQQVVRGDSAAYFCASSPYLGTEAFFGQGTRLTVV.

V usage is TRBV7-6 and J usage is TRBJ1-1; D ambiguous. Looked up from germline, CDR1 is SGHVS and CDR2 is FNYEAQ. The length of the CDR3 is 16 residues. Deletions cut 1 base from V and 2 bases from J, with 14 bases between. The CDR3 here is CASSLDPYRLNTEAFF. The DNA for the CDR3 is TGTGCCAGCAGCTTAGATCCCTATCGACTTAACACTGAAGCTTTCTTT.

Regarding this clone: Sequence at one end of the junction differs from germline and may be a read error. The V gene is TRBV7-7, the J gene TRBJ2-1, with TRBD2 identical over 10 bases. The CDR3 length is 17 residues. Germline values: CDR1 SSHAT, CDR2 FNYEAQ (reference sequence). CDR3 DNA sequence: TGTGCTAGCAGCTTAGCGGCTAGCGGGAGCTCCTACAATGAGCAGTTCTTC. Translation: CASSLAASGSSYNEQFF.

The chain combines TRBV15 with TRBJ2-5; no firm D call. Trimming shortened V by 9 bases and J by 3 bases, and 8 bases separated the two germline ends. The germline CDR1 and CDR2 sequences are LNHNV and YYDKDF (reference sequence). The CDR3 length is 11 residues. Here the CDR3 reads CATSGEETQYF. The DNA for the CDR3 is TGTGCCACTTCTGGGGAAGAGACCCAGTACTTC.

This clone has a single count. This same CDR3 is encoded by further DNA sequences in the sample. This chain uses TRBV5-1 with TRBJ2-3; D is unresolved. The CDR3 is 14 amino acids. Trimming removed 0 bases at V and 2 bases at J, with 7 bases between. Germline assignment: CDR1 SGHRS and CDR2 YFSETQ. The CDR3 here is CASSLGEITDTQYF. In DNA form, the CDR3 reads TGCGCCAGCAGCTTGGGAGAGATCACAGATACGCAGTATTTT.

The chain employs TRBV4-1 and TRBJ2-7; TRBD1 matches at 10 bases. Germline lookup yields CDR1 MGHRA and CDR2 YSYEKL. This CDR3 has 16 amino acids. V dropped 2 bases and J dropped 3; count of bases not matched to a gene: 7. CDR3 nucleotides: TGCGCCAGCAGCCAACCTCTCCGGGACAGGGGCTACGAGCAGTACTTC. Protein product: CASSQPLRDRGYEQYF.

The chain joins TRBV6-6 to TRBJ1-1; D gene uncertain. This CDR3 comprises 11 residues. In germline, CDR1 is MNHNY, CDR2 SVGAGI (reference sequence). Trimming stripped 8 bases from V and 1 base from J, with 5 bases between. CDR3 residues: CASQQNTEAFF. In nucleotides, the CDR3 is TGTGCCAGCCAACAGAACACTGAAGCTTTCTTT.

The CDR3 nucleotides are TGCGCCAGCCAGGAGGGGTGGGATTGGAATCAGCCCCAGCATTTT. Translating gives CASQEGWDWNQPQHF. The chain couples TRBV4-1 to TRBJ1-5; D might be TRBD1 (5 bases). The germline V gene encodes CDR1 MGHRA and CDR2 YSYEKL. V dropped 8 bases and J dropped 4 bases, with 18 bases sitting between them. The CDR3 has 15 residues.

This chain uses TRBV5-1 with TRBJ2-1, with TRBD1 matching 8 bases. Germline V gene lookup returns CDR1 SGHRS and CDR2 YFSETQ. J gave up 0 bases and V 3 bases, and 5 bases lay outside the gene matches. CDR3 length equals 16 residues. The CDR3 spells CASSWTTGGSYNEQFF. The CDR3 DNA is TGCGCCAGCAGCTGGACCACAGGGGGCTCCTACAATGAGCAGTTCTTC.

In regard to this clone: This likely comes from a read error, as the CDR3 has no conserved phenylalanine or tryptophan at its end. The DNA is omitted, as the CDR3 cannot be located on it reliably, and the CDR3 follows TCRdb's listing. The gene calls are TRBV7-6 and TRBJ1-2. Including both end residues, the CDR3 is 13 amino acids long. The germline V gene encodes CDR1 SGHVS and CDR2 FNYEAQ. The CDR3 region is CASSLDRQRQHDG.

This clone was seen once. This sequence joins TRBV19 and TRBJ1-1; D is possibly TRBD1 (6 bases). Germline V lookup: CDR1 LNHDA, CDR2 SQIVND (reference sequence). The CDR3 contains 16 residues. The V gene lost 9 bases and the J gene lost 3 bases, with 23 bases spanning the gap. CDR3 amino acids: CASSPNQGTLHTEAFF. As DNA, the CDR3 is TGTGCCAGCAGTCCAAATCAGGGGACCCTACACACTGAAGCTTTCTTT. Complete variable domain (other parts from reference TRBV19 and TRBJ1-1): DGGITQSPKYLFRKEGQNVTLSCEQNLNHDAMYWYRQDPGQGLRLIYYSQIVNDFQKGDIAEGYSVSREKKESFPLTVTSAQKNPTAFYLCASSPNQGTLHTEAFFGQGTRLTVV.

V is TRBV27 and J is TRBJ2-7; D is possibly TRBD1 or TRBD2 (6 bases each). The CDR3 is 16 amino acids. V lost 6 bases and J 3 bases, leaving 21 bases between the germline ends. Germline CDR1 reads MNHEY; CDR2 reads SMNVEV (reference sequence). The CDR3, as DNA: TGTGCCAGCAGCCCCCCTCTTCACGGGGGCAACTACGAGCAGTACTTC. Translated: CASSPPLHGGNYEQYF.

The chain has TRBV10-3 and TRBJ2-6; D may match TRBD1 or TRBD2 (5 bases each). V was trimmed by 11 bases and J by 0 bases, leaving 17 bases between them. Germline-derived CDR1 and CDR2 are ENHRY and SYGVKD. The CDR3 loop spans 16 amino acids. For the CDR3, the DNA is TGTGCCCTCCGGGGCGTCAACAGCTCTGGGGCCAACGTCCTGACTTTC. Its protein product is CALRGVNSSGANVLTF.

This clone occurred once. CDR3 in amino acids: CASSLSSGNTGELFF. Written as DNA, the CDR3 is TGTGCCAGCAGCCTCTCTAGCGGGAACACCGGGGAGCTGTTTTTT. The J gene is TRBJ2-2, the V gene TRBV7-3; 7 bases match TRBD2. Germline CDR1 and CDR2: SGHTA and FQGTGA. The V gene end was trimmed by 5 bases and the J gene end by 1 base; junction bases not matched to a gene: 4. The CDR3 runs 15 residues.

The chain is built from TRBV6-5 and TRBJ1-1, with 8 bases identical to TRBD1. CDR1 MNHEY and CDR2 SVGAGI come from the germline V gene. V lost 8 bases to trimming and J lost 3 bases; unmatched junction nucleotides: 11. The CDR3 has 15 amino acids. CDR3 residues: CASARQGRAYTEAFF. Written as DNA, the CDR3 is TGTGCCAGCGCTAGACAGGGGCGAGCCTACACTGAAGCTTTCTTT.

The rearrangement uses TRBV2 and TRBJ1-6, with D perhaps matching TRBD1 (5 bases). V was trimmed by 0 bases and J by 5 bases, leaving 11 bases between them. The CDR3 is made up of 16 amino acids. CDR1 and CDR2 from the germline V gene are SNHLY and FYNNEI. The CDR3 sequence is CASSEAGVSNNSPLHF. The DNA of the CDR3 is TGTGCCAGCAGTGAAGCAGGGGTATCTAATAATTCACCCCTCCACTTT.

The chain links TRBV5-6 to TRBJ1-3; D remains unclear. Trimming shortened V by 3 bases and J by 0 bases, and 7 bases separated the two germline ends. The CDR3 has 14 amino acids. Germline values: CDR1 SGHDT, CDR2 YYEEEE. DNA of the CDR3: TGTGCCAGCAGCTGGGAGAGCTCTGGAAACACCATATATTTT. Its translation is CASSWESSGNTIYF. Full variable domain (remainder filled in from reference TRBV5-6 and TRBJ1-3): DAGVTQSPTHLIKTRGQQVTLRCSPKSGHDTVSWYQQALGQGPQFIFQYYEEEERQRGNFPDRFSGHQFPNYSSELNVNALLLGDSALYLCASSWESSGNTIYFGEGSWLTVV.

The chain links TRBV18 to TRBJ2-2; weak D call: TRBD1 (5 bases). The CDR3 extends over 16 amino acids. V was clipped by 3 bases and J by 0 bases, with 11 bases between them. CDR1 KGHSH and CDR2 LQKENI come from the germline V gene. CDR3 DNA: TGTGCCAGCTCACCGCTCAGGGTCGCGAACACCGGGGAGCTGTTTTTT. Its translation: CASSPLRVANTGELFF.